The T cell receptor beta chain described here comes from a study of T cell responses to AZD1222 COVID-19 vaccine. Overall study findings and caveats: Receipt of two AZD1222 doses was followed by a rise in Spike-specific TCR breadth and depth. Females made up more of the donors, who were largely white British, and clonal diversity may have come out too low. Seropositive status at baseline applied to only 5 or 6 AZD1222 recipients. Repertoires were collected only later (after the peak T cell response had occurred).

Only in-frame clones appear in the TCRdb table, and some are missing; sequencing was by immunoSEQ multiplex PCR. Of about 200,000 clones in the sample, approximately 94% were seen once. Comment on this clone: No antigen is known for it.

This CDR3 is built from 14 residues. Germline-derived CDR1 and CDR2 are SGDLS and YYNGEE. V was pared by 3 bases and J by 4 bases, with 5 bases of the junction left unmatched. Material: peripheral blood, obtained 28 days after the second dose of the MenACWY control vaccine. This chain uses TRBV9 with TRBJ1-2; 8 bases line up with TRBD1. This TCR was sampled from an adult who received the MenACWY meningococcal vaccine as a control. CDR3 in amino acids: CASSAMDRVYGYTF. The CDR3 DNA reads as TGTGCCAGCAGCGCCATGGACAGGGTCTATGGCTACACCTTC.